These T cell receptor beta chains were read from a single sample in a study of blood T cell repertoires in COVID-19. Some clones are missing from TCRdb's copy, which holds only in-frame ones; the method was immunoSEQ multiplex PCR. The sample shows approximately 190,000 clones, 80% to 90% of them seen only once. Sequenced material: peripheral blood. The source is a man aged 65 to 79 with active or convalescent COVID-19. Each CDR3 is given with its conserved first and last residue. The D gene is left open where the match is weak.

V gene	D gene	J gene	CDR3 protein	CDR3 DNA
TRBV25-1	-	TRBJ2-5	CASSTMAETQYF	TGTGCCAGCAGCACTATGGCGGAGACCCAGTACTTC
TRBV6-5	TRBD1	TRBJ1-2	CASSPRQGSDYGYTF	TGTGCCAGCAGCCCCAGACAGGGGTCGGACTATGGCTACACCTTC
TRBV28	-	TRBJ1-6	CASSFRGSPLHF	TGTGCCAGCAGTTTTAGGGGATCACCCCTCCACTTT
TRBV9	-	TRBJ2-2	CASSVAGSTGELFF	TGTGCCAGCAGCGTAGCGGGGAGCACCGGGGAGCTGTTTTTT
TRBV5-6	-	TRBJ2-5	CASSLGGRQETQYF	TGTGCCAGCAGCTTGGGGGGCAGACAAGAGACCCAGTACTTC
TRBV6-5	TRBD1	TRBJ1-2	CASRKQGAPGGYTF	TGTGCCAGCAGAAAACAGGGGGCCCCCGGTGGCTACACCTTC
TRBV5-1	TRBD1	TRBJ1-2	CASSHGQGSNYGYTF	TGCGCCAGCAGCCACGGACAGGGAAGCAACTATGGCTACACCTTC
TRBV19	-	TRBJ1-4	CASRGGREEKLFF	TGTGCCAGTAGAGGAGGGCGAGAAGAAAAACTGTTTTTT
TRBV6-2/TRBV6-3	TRBD2	TRBJ2-2	CASSSTGTRSPGELFF	TGTGCCAGCAGTTCCACCGGGACTAGATCCCCCGGGGAGCTGTTTTTT
TRBV7-9	-	TRBJ1-3	CASSIGPSRNTIYF	TGTGCCAGCAGCATAGGGCCTTCAAGAAACACCATATATTTT
TRBV7-2	TRBD2	TRBJ2-7	CASSLGDYPYEQYF	TGTGCCAGCAGCTTAGGGGACTATCCCTACGAGCAGTACTTC
TRBV20-1	TRBD2	TRBJ2-1	CSASTPFSSGNNEQFF	TGCAGTGCTAGTACCCCGTTTTCTAGCGGAAACAATGAGCAGTTCTTC
TRBV10-3	TRBD1	TRBJ1-5	CAIAGTGDNQPQHF	TGTGCCATCGCCGGGACAGGGGACAATCAGCCCCAGCATTTT
TRBV6-8	TRBD1	TRBJ1-5	CASSTGTGGGNQPQHF	TGTGCCAGCAGCACAGGGACAGGGGGTGGCAATCAGCCCCAGCATTTT
TRBV28	-	TRBJ1-1	CASSFSVMNTEAFF	TGTGCCAGCAGTTTTTCCGTTATGAACACTGAAGCTTTCTTT
TRBV24-1	TRBD1	TRBJ2-5	CATSDIRQGQETQYF	TGTGCCACCAGTGATATACGACAGGGACAAGAGACCCAGTACTTC
TRBV19	TRBD2	TRBJ2-5	CASSKRGGLETQYF	TGTGCCAGTAGTAAGCGGGGGGGCTTGGAGACCCAGTACTTC
TRBV7-2	TRBD1	TRBJ1-6	CASSWGTGSFHSPLHF	TGTGCCAGCAGCTGGGGGACAGGGTCCTTCCATTCACCCCTCCACTTT